Given below is one T cell receptor (beta chain) in context. Its antigen remains unknown. This specimen comes from a study of blood T cells in healthy people across ages. Germline CDR1 reads SGDLS; CDR2 reads YYNGEE. The CDR3 covers 14 residues. The V end was cut by 3 bases, the J end by 6 bases, with 16 bases between. Study observations and caveats: Unsorted PBMCs ruled out conclusive naive versus antigen-experienced comparison. The diversity estimates, figures obtained from one million T cells, were considered underestimates.

Then a second PCR, running about 7 to 11 cycles, was carried out with a sample-barcoded 5' primer and a J-beta primer mix. TCRdb fed the 5' RACE reads into MiXCR, producing one record per CDR3 protein. The data hold roughly 800,000 distinct CDR3 sequences, with roughly 50% observed a single time. Sequencing was carried out using blood. The rearrangement uses TRBV9 and TRBJ2-7; D possibly corresponds to TRBD1 (6 bases). The receptor's source is a man at least 80 years old in good health. As DNA, the CDR3 is TGTGCCAGCAGCGGTAGTTGGGGGCATCGCGAGCAGTACTTC. It translates to CASSGSWGHREQYF.